This TCR beta chain was identified in a study of memory CD4+ T cells and cytomegalovirus serostatus (dated by TCRdb to about 2019). Study-level background: The roughly 35 healthy Belgian adults in the cohort included 9 who were CMV seropositive and around 25 who were CMV seronegative. CD4+ memory TCRbeta repertoires of a Belgian cohort with known cytomegalovirus serostatus were sequenced in order to replicate a published TCR-based CMV serostatus classifier.

The CDR3 runs 16 amino acids, cysteine and phenylalanine included. Left in the record is the CDR3 DNA by itself, 48 bases read in frame from the first base. The germline V gene (reference sequence) supplies CDR1 MNHEY and CDR2 SMNVEV. Trimming accounts for 3 bases at V and 8 bases at J, while the number of junction bases matched to no gene is 12. Genomic DNA was extracted from sorted cells with the Quick-DNA Microprep Kit. Amplification of TCRbeta DNA was done with the immunoSEQ hsTCRbeta kit, following the protocol from the manufacturer. An Illumina MiSeq instrument was used to sequence the TCRbeta libraries. The authors' analysis ran thus. After out-of-frame sequences were removed, 2.4 million or so distinct TCRbeta sequences remained, averaging about 67,000 per individual. Each individual was scored using the number of 150 to 200 previously reported CMV-associated TCRbeta sequences that the individual carried and the total number of productive distinct TCRbeta sequences. A beta-binomial model was reimplemented in Python, and scikit-learn random forests with default parameters were trained on data from the US cohort. On the Belgian cohort, classifier performance was reported as the median AUC, along with percentile confidence intervals, across 10,000 bootstrap iterations. Entries here come from immuneACCESS through TCRdb and include only in-frame sequences with V and J called. Some clones fail to appear in such tables; in the studies checked, an unresolved V gene covers under half of the shortfall, and the cause of the remainder is unknown. From that table come the V and J calls and clone size; the DNA was used to work out D and trimming. This sample has over 75,000 clones in its table, and 75% to 90% of those were observed once. Jointly, the top ten make up 3.6% of the sample.

Single viable CD3+CD4+CD8-CD45RO+ cells were sorted as memory CD4+ T cells on a FACSAria II. To determine CMV serostatus, a Roche Elecsys assay was used that detects serum IgG against CMV pp150, pp28, p38 and p52. Once the samples were thawed, total CD4+ T cells were enriched through positive selection using CD4 magnetic microbeads. The samples came from a different study that was designed specifically to examine the CD4+ T cell memory repertoire. Following standard operating procedures, peripheral blood mononuclear cells were isolated and cryopreserved, while serum was kept at -80 degrees C. Staining used CD3-PerCP (BW264/56), CD4-APC (RPA-T4), CD45RO-PE (UCHT1) and CD8-Pacific Orange (3B5) antibodies, with Sytox blue excluding non-viable cells. The study at large found these results: For predicting CMV serostatus, the median bootstrapped AUC was roughly 0.95 using the original framework and 0.9 to 0.92 using a US-trained random forest. A median bootstrapped AUC of around 0.94 with a 95% CI of 0.76-1.00 was achieved on the Belgian cohort by the original-framework classifier. Unlike the original study, which covered naive and memory CD4+ and CD8+ populations, the Belgian study sequenced only CD4+CD45RO+ memory cells. Of fewer than 200 previously reported CMV-associated TCRbeta sequences, approximately 70 appeared in the CD4+ memory repertoires, each in one to five individuals. The results were interpreted as suggesting that the CMV-associated TCR signature is largely present in the CD4+ memory repertoire.

Comments on this clone: It lacks a known antigen. Qualities for individual bases were not recorded, and no much larger clone is one base off.

The chain is made from TRBV27 and TRBJ1-4; TRBD1 aligns with 7 central bases. The sequence was collected from an adult in good health and CMV-seropositive. Sequencing was carried out using memory CD4+ T cells from blood. The DNA sequence follows: TGTGCCAGCAGTTTTCTTCCGGGACAGAGGGCGGAAAAACTGTTTTTT. This encodes CASSFLPGQRAEKLFF.